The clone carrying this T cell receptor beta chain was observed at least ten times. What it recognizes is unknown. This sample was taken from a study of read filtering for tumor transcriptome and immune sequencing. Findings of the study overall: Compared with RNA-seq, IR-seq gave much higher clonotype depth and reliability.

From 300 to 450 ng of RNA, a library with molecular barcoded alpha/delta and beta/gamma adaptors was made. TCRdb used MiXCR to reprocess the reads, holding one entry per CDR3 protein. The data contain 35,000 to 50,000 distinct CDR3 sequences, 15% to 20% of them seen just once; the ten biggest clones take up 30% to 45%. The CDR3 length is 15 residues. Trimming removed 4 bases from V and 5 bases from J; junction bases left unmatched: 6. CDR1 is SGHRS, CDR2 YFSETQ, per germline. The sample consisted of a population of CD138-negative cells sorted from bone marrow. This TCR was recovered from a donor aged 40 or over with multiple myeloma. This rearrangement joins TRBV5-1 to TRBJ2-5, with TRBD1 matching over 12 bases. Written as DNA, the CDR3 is TGCGCCAGCAGCAAAGGGACAGGGGGCGAGGAGACCCAGTACTTC. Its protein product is CASSKGTGGEETQYF.